This T cell receptor beta chain was recovered during a study of cytomegalovirus exposure and HLA in healthy donors. Study-wide results and limits: The authors judged a highly shared variant cluster likely a sequencing artifact.

PCR employed 60 Vbeta and 13 Jbeta primers. Sequenced by immunoSEQ multiplex PCR; TCRdb stores in-frame clones only, minus some. This table holds 100,000 to 150,000 clones, around 80% found once. The CDR3 is made up of 14 amino acids. Germline values: CDR1 MNHNS, CDR2 SASEGT. Trimming took off 6 bases at V and 0 bases at J, with 8 bases between the two ends. Concerning this clone: The antigen is unknown.

The chain carries TRBV6-1 and TRBJ2-2, with no clear D. This TCR was recovered from a man aged 30 to 39 in good health and CMV-seronegative. Specimen: PBMCs. The chain's CDR3 is CASSYLANTGELFF. The CDR3 DNA reads as TGTGCCAGCAGCTATCTCGCGAACACCGGGGAGCTGTTTTTT.